This T cell receptor beta chain was recorded in a study of blood T cell repertoires in COVID-19. In the study overall: COVID-19 samples from acute and convalescent phases originated in the United States, Italy and Spain.

Trimming left V 5 bases short and J 4 bases short, with 14 bases between. CDR3 length equals 14 residues. Per germline, CDR1 SEHNR and CDR2 FQNEAQ (reference sequence). Some clones are missing from TCRdb's copy, which holds only in-frame ones; the method was immunoSEQ multiplex PCR. Here the sample spans approximately 240,000 clones, around 80% being singletons. This TCR derives from a human donor in a cohort sampled during active COVID-19. The chain has TRBV7-9 and TRBJ1-1; no reliable D call. Sequences were obtained from peripheral blood. CDR3 in DNA: TGTGCCAGCAGCACCCCCGTCGGTGGCACTGAAGCTTTCTTT. It codes for CASSTPVGGTEAFF.